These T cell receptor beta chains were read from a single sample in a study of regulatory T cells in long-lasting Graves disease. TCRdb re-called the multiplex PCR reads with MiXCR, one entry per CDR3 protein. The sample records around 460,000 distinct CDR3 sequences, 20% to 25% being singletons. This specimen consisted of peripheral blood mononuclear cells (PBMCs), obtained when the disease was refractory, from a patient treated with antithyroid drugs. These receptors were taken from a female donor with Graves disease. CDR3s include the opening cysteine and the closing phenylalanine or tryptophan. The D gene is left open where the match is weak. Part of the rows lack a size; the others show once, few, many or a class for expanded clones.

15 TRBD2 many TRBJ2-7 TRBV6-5 CASSYSGLAGDEQYF TGTGCCAGCAGTTACTCAGGACTAGCGGGTGACGAGCAGTACTTC
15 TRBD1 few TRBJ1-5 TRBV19 CASRPETGGNQPQHF TGTGCCAGTAGGCCGGAGACAGGGGGTAATCAGCCCCAGCATTTT
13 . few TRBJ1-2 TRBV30 CAWSGEDNYGYTF TGTGCCTGGAGTGGAGAGGATAACTATGGCTACACCTTC
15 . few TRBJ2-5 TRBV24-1 CATSDLTADQETQYF TGTGCCACCAGTGATTTAACAGCGGACCAAGAGACCCAGTACTTC
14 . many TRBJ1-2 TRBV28 CASSLLGEDYGYTF TGTGCCAGCAGTTTATTAGGGGAGGACTATGGCTACACCTTC
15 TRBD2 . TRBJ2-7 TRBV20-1 CSARLPGGPFHEQYF TGCAGTGCTAGACTTCCGGGAGGGCCTTTTCACGAGCAGTACTTC
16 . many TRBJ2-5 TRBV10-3 CAISESVQSYQETQYF TGTGCCATCAGTGAGTCGGTACAGTCCTACCAAGAGACCCAGTACTTC
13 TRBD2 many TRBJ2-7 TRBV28 CASSVGGRTEQYF TGTGCCAGCAGTGTCGGCGGGAGGACCGAGCAGTACTTC
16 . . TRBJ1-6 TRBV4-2 CASSQDLAAGEESLHF TGTGCCAGCAGCCAAGATTTAGCGGCAGGGGAGGAATCCCTCCACTTT
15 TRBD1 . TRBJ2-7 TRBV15 CATSRVQTGGNEQYF TGTGCCACCAGCAGGGTTCAGACAGGGGGCAACGAGCAGTACTTC
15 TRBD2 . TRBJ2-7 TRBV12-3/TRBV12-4 CASSFGGTSNYEQYF TGTGCCAGCAGTTTCGGAGGGACTAGCAACTACGAGCAGTACTTC
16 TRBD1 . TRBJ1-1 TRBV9 CASSAHYRGMNTEAFF TGTGCCAGCAGCGCGCACTACAGGGGTATGAACACTGAAGCTTTCTTT
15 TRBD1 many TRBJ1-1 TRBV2 CASSGGQGLPYEAFF TGTGCCAGCAGTGGGGGACAGGGGCTTCCCTATGAAGCTTTCTTT
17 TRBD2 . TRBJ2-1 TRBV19 CASSIGVAGDFYNEQFF TGTGCCAGTAGTATCGGGGTAGCGGGCGACTTCTACAATGAGCAGTTCTTC
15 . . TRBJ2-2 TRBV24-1 CATSGPNPNTGELFF TGTGCCACCAGTGGCCCTAACCCCAACACCGGGGAGCTGTTTTTT
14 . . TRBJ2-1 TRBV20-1 CSAPMAVPPNEQFF TGCAGTGCCCCCATGGCGGTACCCCCCAATGAGCAGTTCTTC
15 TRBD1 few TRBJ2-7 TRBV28 CASRVQRDRIYEQYF TGTGCCAGCAGGGTTCAAAGGGACAGGATATACGAGCAGTACTTC
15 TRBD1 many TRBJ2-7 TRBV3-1 CASSQRQGISYEQYF TGTGCCAGCAGCCAGAGACAGGGGATCTCCTACGAGCAGTACTTC